This T cell receptor (beta chain) was captured by sequencing in a study of shared clonotypes between healthy human individuals. This clone appeared once. Across several immunoSEQ plates, the genomic DNA of each subset was split evenly. Assay used: immunoSEQ multiplex PCR; TCRdb lists only in-frame clones, some missing. The sample shows roughly 95,000 clones, less than 50% of them seen only once. Per germline, CDR1 LNHNV and CDR2 YYDKDF (reference sequence). J lost 5 bases, V lost 1 base, and 4 bases had no gene match. CDR3 length: 15 amino acids. When samples were unsorted, 70 million to 95 million PBMCs were used for genomic DNA.

The chain has TRBV15 and TRBJ2-7; 11 bases match TRBD2. This receptor was obtained from a woman aged 35 to 49 in good health. Some clones in this sample may be carry-over from other donors' samples. Sequenced: PBMCs. The CDR3 is CATSRGLAGLNEQYF. The CDR3 DNA reads as TGTGCCACCAGCAGAGGACTAGCGGGACTCAACGAGCAGTACTTC.